This T cell receptor beta chain was recovered during a study of PD-L1 blockade in urothelial cancer. About the research overall: Patients took up atezolizumab at some point between 2012 and 2014 at 1,200 mg intravenously every 3 weeks. Blood was subjected to analysis at 3 weeks (second dose) and 6 weeks following treatment start. Blood samples had a median of 141,255 T cells.

Using immunoSEQ multiplex PCR, the repertoire was profiled, and TCRdb retains in-frame clones only, with some absent. Of 130,000 or so clones listed, approximately 84% are singletons. Per germline, CDR1 MNHNY and CDR2 SVGAGI (reference sequence). Germline trimming cut 6 bases from V and 2 bases from J; bases unmatched to any gene: 5. The CDR3 contains 14 residues. The sample's time point: pretreatment peripheral blood. The sequencing used PBMCs, collected around atezolizumab (anti-PD-L1) treatment. The V call is TRBV6-6, the J call TRBJ2-7; TRBD2 matches 9 bases. The TCR sequence derives from a man aged 45-65 years with urothelial cancer. CDR3 loop: CASRGTSRPYEQYF. The CDR3 DNA sequence: TGTGCCAGCAGGGGGACTAGCCGACCCTACGAGCAGTACTTC.